Below are 25 T cell receptor beta chains sequenced from a single sample in a study of tumor and adjacent non-tumor tissue in lung cancer. RNA was extracted from bulk tissue without any cell sorting. The library came from three nested PCR rounds adapted from ARM-PCR protocols. TCRdb reprocessed the multiplex PCR reads with MiXCR, giving one entry per CDR3 protein. The profile shows 60,000 to 90,000 distinct CDR3 sequences, 60% to 85% of them singletons. The sample taken for sequencing was lung tumor tissue. The receptors originated from a woman aged 50 to 60 with non-small cell lung cancer.

This clonotype was seen ten or more times. The J gene is TRBJ2-7, the V gene TRBV24-1; perhaps D is TRBD1 or TRBD2 (5 bases each). Trimming took 4 bases from V and 2 from J, leaving 11 bases between them. Germline V lookup: CDR1 KGHDR, CDR2 SFDVKD. This CDR3 region has 14 residues. CDR3: CATSDGTTAYEQYF. In DNA form, the CDR3 reads TGTGCCACCAGTGACGGGACCACCGCCTACGAGCAGTACTTC.

Of note for this clonotype: One end of the junction is discordant with germline, which a read error may explain. The chain uses TRBV6-5 and TRBJ2-7; 9 nucleotides match TRBD1. Germline lookup yields CDR1 MNHEY and CDR2 SVGAGI. The CDR3 spans 14 residues. CDR3 protein: CASGYGTGSGEQYF. In DNA form, the CDR3 reads TGTGCCAGCGGTTATGGGACAGGGTCCGGGGAGCAGTACTTC.

The chain uses TRBV20-1 and TRBJ1-1, with no clear D. Germline CDR1 is DFQATT and CDR2 is SNEGSKA (reference sequence). Trimming took off 3 bases at V and 6 bases at J, with 14 bases between the two ends. The CDR3 loop spans 13 amino acids. This CDR3 is CSARMIVGSEAFF. The CDR3 DNA reads TGCAGTGCTAGGATGATAGTAGGCTCTGAAGCTTTCTTT.

A word on this clonotype: As the CDR3 is not closed by the conserved phenylalanine or tryptophan, this likely results from a read error. The chain links TRBV12-3 or TRBV12-4 to TRBJ1-2, with a weak D call TRBD1 (6 bases). This CDR3 comprises 16 residues. Trimming took 6 bases from V and 2 from J, leaving 19 bases between them. CDR3 sequence: CASSSTGIVSNYGYTY. The DNA for the CDR3 is TGTGCCAGCAGCTCTACAGGGATTGTCTCCAACTATGGCTACACCTAC.

As concerns this clonotype: The conserved phenylalanine or tryptophan is not found at the CDR3 terminus, so this likely reflects a read error. The V gene is TRBV6-1, the J gene TRBJ2-7, with 12 bases matching TRBD2. Per germline, CDR1 MNHNS and CDR2 SASEGT. The CDR3 length is 15 residues. The CDR3 spells CDSSEGLAGSYEQYI. The CDR3 DNA reads as TGTGACAGCAGTGAGGGACTAGCGGGCTCCTACGAGCAGTACATC.

This clonotype showed up many times. The chain uses TRBV28 and TRBJ2-1; TRBD2 matches at 14 bases. V was pared by 6 bases and J by 7 bases, with 5 bases of the junction left unmatched. CDR1 MDHEN and CDR2 SYDVKM come from the germline V gene. CDR3 length: 15 residues. The CDR3 loop is CASRPRTSGRNEQFF. Written as DNA, the CDR3 is TGTGCCAGCAGGCCCAGGACTAGCGGGAGGAATGAGCAGTTCTTC.

Of note for this clonotype: One junction end disagrees with the germline gene, perhaps due to a read error. The chain has TRBV18 and TRBJ2-5; D uncertain. The CDR3 spans 12 residues. Looked up from germline, CDR1 is KGHSH and CDR2 is LQKENI. The CDR3: CARSPLLETQYF. The CDR3 nucleotides read TGTGCCAGGTCACCACTCCTGGAGACCCAGTACTTC.

There are many counts of this clonotype. The V gene is TRBV20-1, the J gene TRBJ1-1; 8 nucleotides align to TRBD1. Trimming removed 0 bases from V and 9 bases from J; junction bases left unmatched: 9. Germline values: CDR1 DFQATT, CDR2 SNEGSKA (reference sequence). CDR3 size: 14 residues. The chain's CDR3 is CSAREGTGFTQAFF. CDR3 in DNA: TGCAGTGCTAGAGAAGGGACAGGTTTTACTCAAGCTTTCTTT.

This sequence joins TRBV20-1 and TRBJ1-2; D gene uncertain. Germline assignment: CDR1 DFQATT and CDR2 SNEGSKA (reference sequence). The CDR3 has 11 residues. Trimming shortened V by 6 bases and J by 9 bases, and 14 bases separated the two germline ends. In DNA form, the CDR3 reads TGCAGTGCCTCACGGGAACATAGCTACACCTTC. It yields the protein CSASREHSYTF.

A few counts support this clonotype. At one of its ends the junction is not consistent with the germline gene, which may arise from a read error. The gene calls are TRBV5-5 and TRBJ1-1; D remains unclear. Looked up from germline, CDR1 is SGHKS and CDR2 is YYEKEE (reference sequence). The CDR3 runs to 14 residues. The CDR3, as DNA: TGTGCAAGCAGCTCGCCGACTAGAAACACTGAAGCTCTCTTT. As protein: CASSSPTRNTEALF.

Concerning this clonotype itself: A read error may account for a junction end that differs from germline. This CDR3 reads CTSNLDSNTEAFF. The CDR3, as DNA: TGTACCAGCAACTTGGATTCGAACACTGAAGCCTTCTTT. The chain carries TRBV4-1 and TRBJ1-1; D call uncertain. The CDR3 has 13 amino acids. Germline V gene data show CDR1 as MGHRA and CDR2 as YSYEKL.

A word on this clonotype: This is likely a read error, given that the CDR3 carries no conserved phenylalanine or tryptophan at its end. The DNA is left out, because the CDR3 cannot be placed on it with certainty; the CDR3 is given as TCRdb lists it. This rearrangement joins TRBV12-3 or TRBV12-4 to TRBJ2-5; the table's TRBD1 call for D was not verified on the DNA. The CDR3 numbers 12 amino acids, ends counted. This chain's CDR3 is CASSLTGGTQYS.

In regard to this clonotype: Because the CDR3 is missing its conserved closing phenylalanine or tryptophan, this is likely a read error. This sequence joins TRBV29-1 and TRBJ2-5; no clear D gene. V lost 6 bases to trimming and J lost 2 bases, with 16 bases between them. The germline V gene encodes CDR1 SQVTM and CDR2 ANQGSEA. This CDR3 is built from 14 residues. CDR3 in DNA: TGCAGCGTCACCAGACAAAAACTTCAAGAGACCCAGTACTTA. Residues: CSVTRQKLQETQYL.

With respect to this clonotype: An end of the junction differs from the germline gene, which may be a read error. The chain links TRBV6-1 to TRBJ2-3; TRBD2 is a possible D gene (6 bases). CDR3 length: 16 residues. CDR1 and CDR2 from the germline V gene are MNHNS and SASEGT. The CDR3 reads CVSSETSAGGRDTQYF. The CDR3 DNA follows: TGTGTCAGCAGTGAGACCTCAGCTGGAGGGCGCGATACGCAGTATTTT.

The rearrangement uses TRBV4-1 and TRBJ2-3, with D perhaps TRBD2 (5 bases). CDR1 and CDR2 (germline): MGHRA, YSYEKL. The CDR3 extends over 16 amino acids. V was trimmed by 7 bases and J by 3 bases, leaving 20 bases between them. The CDR3 region is CASTLRWSEGTDTQYF. The CDR3 coding sequence is TGCGCCAGCACACTACGGTGGAGTGAGGGAACAGATACGCAGTATTTT.

Only a few counts were recorded for this clonotype. A much larger clone lies one base from this, so it may be a read error. J is TRBJ2-7 and V is TRBV30; TRBD2 aligns across 7 bases. There are 17 residues in the CDR3. Losses at the gene ends were 2 bases for V and 2 bases for J; bases not matched to a gene: 15. Germline V gene lookup returns CDR1 GTSNPN and CDR2 SVGIG (reference sequence). The CDR3 nucleotides read TGTGCCTGGAGTAAACCCCCTCGACTAGCTAGGACCTACGAGCAGTACTTC. Its translation is CAWSKPPRLARTYEQYF.

A note on this clonotype: The conserved closing phenylalanine or tryptophan is absent in this CDR3, likely reflecting a read error. V usage is TRBV10-2 and J usage is TRBJ2-1; 11 nucleotides align to TRBD2. The germline CDR1 and CDR2 sequences are WSHSY and SAAADI. This CDR3 is built from 18 residues. The CDR3 loop is CVSREFRGGLAGEDEQFL. CDR3 coding DNA: TGCGTCAGCAGAGAGTTCCGGGGCGGACTAGCGGGTGAGGATGAGCAGTTCTTA.

This chain uses TRBV6-2 or TRBV6-3 with TRBJ2-7; the D gene could be TRBD1 or TRBD2 (5 bases each). V shed 3 bases and J shed 0 bases, with 9 bases lying between them. The CDR3 covers 14 residues. Germline CDR1 reads MNHEY; CDR2 reads SVGEGT. The CDR3 region is CASSYRGSSYEQYF. In nucleotides, the CDR3 is TGTGCCAGCAGTTATCGGGGCAGCTCCTACGAGCAGTACTTC.

Details on this clonotype: One end of the junction varies from germline; a read error may be responsible. The gene calls are TRBV11-3 and TRBJ2-5, with D possibly being TRBD2 (5 bases). Germline CDR1 SGHNT, CDR2 YENEEA. CDR3 size: 13 residues. The CDR3 loop reads CASSLGVGEAQYF. CDR3 bases: TGTGCTAGCAGCCTCGGTGTGGGAGAGGCCCAGTACTTC.

A word on this clonotype: At one of its ends the junction is not consistent with the germline gene, which may arise from a read error. The CDR3 DNA reads as TGTGTCAGCAGCTTAGACGGGCCCAAAGGTATGAACACTGAAGCTTTATTT. This gives the protein CVSSLDGPKGMNTEALF. This sequence joins TRBV11-2 and TRBJ1-1; no definite D call. Germline V gives CDR1 SGHAT, CDR2 FQNNGV. The CDR3 is 17 residues long.

Remarks on this clonotype: Relative to the germline gene, one junction end is altered; a read error may explain this. The chain uses TRBV29-1 and TRBJ2-1, with 8 bases lining up with TRBD2. The CDR3 has 15 residues. Germline V gene sequence: CDR1 SQVTM, CDR2 ANQGSEA. DNA of the CDR3: TGCAGCGTTGAACTAAGCGGGAGCTCCTACAATGAGCAGATCTTC. Translated, it gives CSVELSGSSYNEQIF.

V and J are TRBV11-3 and TRBJ2-2; TRBD2 aligns across 9 bases. V lost 5 bases, J lost 9 bases, and 7 bases stayed unmatched. This CDR3 contains 14 residues. The germline V gene has CDR1 SGHNT and CDR2 YENEEA. Written as DNA, the CDR3 is TGTGCCAGCAGCCTAGCGGGGTGTACCTGGGAGCTGTTTTTT. Its protein is CASSLAGCTWELFF.

Regarding this clonotype: The CDR3 does not end in the conserved phenylalanine or tryptophan, so this is likely a read error. The V call is TRBV29-1, the J call TRBJ1-2; D gene ambiguous. With 3 bases removed from V and 1 base from J, the gap between germline ends came to 3 bases. There are 11 residues in the CDR3. The germline V gene encodes CDR1 SQVTM and CDR2 ANQGSEA. The DNA for the CDR3 is TGCAGCGTTGACGGTAACTATGGCTACACCATC. Translated, it gives CSVDGNYGYTI.

With respect to this clonotype: At one end the junction does not follow the germline gene, possibly because of a read error. The rearrangement uses TRBV4-2 and TRBJ2-1; D is unresolved. The length of the CDR3 is 16 residues. Germline lookup yields CDR1 LGHNA and CDR2 YNFKEQ. CDR3 in DNA: TGTGCCAGCAGCCAAGGTTTAGTGAAATGCAACAATAAGCAGTTCTTC. Residues: CASSQGLVKCNNKQFF.

To note about this clonotype: A read error may explain this, as a much larger clone is one base away. The CDR3 ends on some other residue instead of the conserved phenylalanine or tryptophan, so this is likely a read error. The rearrangement joins TRBV19 to TRBJ2-1; D is uncertain. The germline gives CDR1 LNHDA, CDR2 SQIVND (reference sequence). This CDR3 has 11 residues. The CDR3 DNA follows: TGTGCGTGTGGCTGGTACAATGAGCAGTTCTAC. It translates to CACGWYNEQFY.